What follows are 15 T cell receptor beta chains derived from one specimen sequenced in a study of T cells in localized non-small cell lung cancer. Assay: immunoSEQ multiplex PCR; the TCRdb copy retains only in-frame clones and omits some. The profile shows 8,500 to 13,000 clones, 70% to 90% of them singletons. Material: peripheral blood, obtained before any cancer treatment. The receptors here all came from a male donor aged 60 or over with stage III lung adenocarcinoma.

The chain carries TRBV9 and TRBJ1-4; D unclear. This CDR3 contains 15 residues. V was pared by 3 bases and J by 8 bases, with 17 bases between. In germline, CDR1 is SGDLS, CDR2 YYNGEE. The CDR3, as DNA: TGTGCCAGCAGCGCTGGCTCGCTCTTTGGGGAAAAACTGTTTTTT. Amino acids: CASSAGSLFGEKLFF.

The CDR3 loop reads CASSYSTDRTGYGYTF. The CDR3 region has the DNA TGTGCCAGCAGTTACTCTACGGACAGGACGGGCTATGGCTACACCTTC. The rearrangement joins TRBV6-5 to TRBJ1-2; TRBD1 aligns across 7 bases. This CDR3 comprises 16 residues. J lost 4 bases, V lost 0 bases, and 8 bases had no gene match. CDR1 and CDR2 (germline): MNHEY, SVGAGI.

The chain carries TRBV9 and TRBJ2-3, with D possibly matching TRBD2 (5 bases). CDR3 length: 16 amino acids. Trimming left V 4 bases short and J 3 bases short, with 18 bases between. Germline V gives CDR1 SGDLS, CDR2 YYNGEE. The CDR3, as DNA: TGTGCCAGCAGCCCCTCGGACTGGATTATAACAGATACGCAGTATTTT. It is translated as CASSPSDWIITDTQYF.

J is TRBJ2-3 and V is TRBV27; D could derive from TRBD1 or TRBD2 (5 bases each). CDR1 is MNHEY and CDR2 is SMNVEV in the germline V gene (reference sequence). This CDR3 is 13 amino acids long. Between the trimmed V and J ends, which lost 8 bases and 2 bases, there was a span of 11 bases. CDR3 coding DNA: TGTGCCAGCGTGGGACGGAACACAGATACGCAGTATTTT. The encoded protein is CASVGRNTDTQYF.

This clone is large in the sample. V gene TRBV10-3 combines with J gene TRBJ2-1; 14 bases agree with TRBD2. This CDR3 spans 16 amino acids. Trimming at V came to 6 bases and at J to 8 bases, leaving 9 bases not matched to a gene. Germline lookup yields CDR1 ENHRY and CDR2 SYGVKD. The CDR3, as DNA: TGTGCCATCAGCCATGGACTAGCGGGGGGTATGGATGAGCAGTTCTTC. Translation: CAISHGLAGGMDEQFF.

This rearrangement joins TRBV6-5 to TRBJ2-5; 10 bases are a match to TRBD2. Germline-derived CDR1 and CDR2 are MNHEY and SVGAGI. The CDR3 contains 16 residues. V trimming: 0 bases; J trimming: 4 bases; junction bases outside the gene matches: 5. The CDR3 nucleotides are TGTGCCAGCAGTTACTCTTGGACTAGCGGCCCAGAGACCCAGTACTTC. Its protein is CASSYSWTSGPETQYF.

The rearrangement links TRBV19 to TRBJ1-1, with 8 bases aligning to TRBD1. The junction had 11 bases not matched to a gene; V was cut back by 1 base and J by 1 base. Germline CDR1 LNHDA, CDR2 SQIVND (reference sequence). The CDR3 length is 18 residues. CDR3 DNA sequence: TGTGCCAGTAGTATAGGCTGGACAGGGAGAGGGTCGAACACTGAAGCTTTCTTT. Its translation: CASSIGWTGRGSNTEAFF.

CDR3 nucleotide sequence: TGCGCCAGCAGCTGGCGCGGCGGTGACACCGGGGAGCTGTTTTTT. Its translation is CASSWRGGDTGELFF. This chain uses TRBV5-1 with TRBJ2-2; no clear D. Trimming removed 3 bases at V and 3 bases at J, with 12 bases between. The germline CDR1 and CDR2 sequences are SGHRS and YFSETQ. The CDR3 is 15 residues long.

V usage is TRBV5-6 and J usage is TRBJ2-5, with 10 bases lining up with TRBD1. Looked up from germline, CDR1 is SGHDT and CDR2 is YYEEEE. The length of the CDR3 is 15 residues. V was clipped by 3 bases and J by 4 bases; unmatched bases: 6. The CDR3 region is CASSWWTGGLETQYF. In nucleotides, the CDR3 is TGTGCCAGCAGCTGGTGGACAGGGGGGCTAGAGACCCAGTACTTC.

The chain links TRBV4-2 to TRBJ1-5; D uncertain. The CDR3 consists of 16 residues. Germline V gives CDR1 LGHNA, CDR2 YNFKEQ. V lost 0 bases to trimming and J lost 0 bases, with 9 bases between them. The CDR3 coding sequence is TGTGCCAGCAGCCAAGATGGTGACAATAGCAATCAGCCCCAGCATTTT. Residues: CASSQDGDNSNQPQHF.

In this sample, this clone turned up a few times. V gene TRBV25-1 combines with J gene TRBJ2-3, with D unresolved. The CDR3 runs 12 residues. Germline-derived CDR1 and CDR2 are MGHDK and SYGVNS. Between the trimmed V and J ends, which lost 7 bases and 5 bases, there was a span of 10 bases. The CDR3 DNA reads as TGTGCCAGCACAATGGGGTTAGATACGCAGTATTTT. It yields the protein CASTMGLDTQYF.

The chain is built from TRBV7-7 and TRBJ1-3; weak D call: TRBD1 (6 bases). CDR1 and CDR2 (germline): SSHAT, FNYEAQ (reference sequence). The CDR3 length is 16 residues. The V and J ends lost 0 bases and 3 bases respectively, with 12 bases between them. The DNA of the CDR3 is TGTGCCAGCAGCTTAGCGACCGGGGGCGATGGAAACACCATATATTTT. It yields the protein CASSLATGGDGNTIYF.

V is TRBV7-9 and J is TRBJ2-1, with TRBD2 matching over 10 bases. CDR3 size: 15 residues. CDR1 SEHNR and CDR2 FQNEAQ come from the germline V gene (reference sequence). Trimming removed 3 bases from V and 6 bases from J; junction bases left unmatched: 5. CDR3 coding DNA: TGTGCCAGCAGCTTGGCTAGCGGGGGCGGCAATGAGCAGTTCTTC. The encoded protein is CASSLASGGGNEQFF.

CDR3 coding DNA: TGCGCCAGCAGCCAGACCGGGACTACGCCCGGCTATGGCTACACCTTC. This translates into CASSQTGTTPGYGYTF. The V gene is TRBV4-1, the J gene TRBJ1-2; D is possibly TRBD1 (5 bases). The CDR3 runs to 16 residues. Trimming cost V 3 bases and J 4 bases, with 18 bases left between them. Per germline, CDR1 MGHRA and CDR2 YSYEKL.

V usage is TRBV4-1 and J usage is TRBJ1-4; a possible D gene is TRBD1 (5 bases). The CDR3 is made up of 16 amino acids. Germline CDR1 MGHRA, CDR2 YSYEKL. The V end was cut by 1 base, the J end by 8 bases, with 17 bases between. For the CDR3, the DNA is TGCGCCAGCAGCCAAGTCGTGACAGCCCGGAGAGAAAAACTGTTTTTT. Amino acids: CASSQVVTARREKLFF.